The 19 T cell receptor beta chains reported below all come from one sample, sequenced in a study of long-term antiretroviral therapy in people with HIV. Version v3.0 of the immunoSEQ assay was performed at survey level. The repertoire was sequenced with immunoSEQ multiplex PCR; TCRdb's copy has only in-frame clones and lacks some. The sample has roughly 30,000 clones, around 96% seen once. Material: unsorted PBMCs, obtained approximately 6.1 years after starting antiretroviral therapy. The receptors come from a man aged 25-45 years with HIV.

V is TRBV6-1 and J is TRBJ2-7, with D perhaps matching TRBD1 or TRBD2 (5 bases each). V shed 0 bases and J shed 4 bases, with 13 bases lying between them. This CDR3 has 15 residues. Germline loops: CDR1 MNHNS, CDR2 SASEGT. The CDR3 spells CASSEAVGTGYEQYF. In DNA form, the CDR3 reads TGTGCCAGCAGTGAAGCAGTGGGGACCGGGTACGAGCAGTACTTC.

This sequence joins TRBV29-1 and TRBJ1-1; D is unclear. This CDR3 has 14 amino acids. The germline gives CDR1 SQVTM, CDR2 ANQGSEA. V lost 4 bases, J lost 6 bases, and 18 bases lay in between. The CDR3 sequence: CSVVSDGLGAEAFF. The CDR3 DNA sequence: TGCAGCGTTGTTTCCGACGGGCTGGGCGCTGAAGCTTTCTTT. Drawing the rest from reference TRBV29-1 and TRBJ1-1, the complete variable domain is SAVISQKPSRDICQRGTSLTIQCQVDSQVTMMFWYRQQPGQSLTLIATANQGSEATYESGFVIDKFPISRPNLTFSTLTVSNMSPEDSSIYLCSVVSDGLGAEAFFGQGTRLTVV.

The chain employs TRBV6-1 and TRBJ1-2; D possibly corresponds to TRBD1 (5 bases). Between the trimmed V and J ends, which lost 6 bases and 6 bases, there was a span of 17 bases. Germline CDR1 MNHNS, CDR2 SASEGT. The CDR3 has 14 residues. DNA of the CDR3: TGTGCCAGCAGGCGCATCGGGGCTAGGGATGGCTACACCTTC. This encodes CASRRIGARDGYTF.

This clone was seen once. This rearrangement joins TRBV6-5 to TRBJ1-6; no firm D call. There are 15 residues in the CDR3. V was trimmed by 0 bases and J by 6 bases, leaving 9 bases between them. The germline gives CDR1 MNHEY, CDR2 SVGAGI. As DNA, the CDR3 is TGTGCCAGCAGTTACTCATGGGTCCCTAATTCACCCCTCCACTTT. Translation gives CASSYSWVPNSPLHF.

This clone was seen only a few times. The gene calls are TRBV7-8 and TRBJ1-2, with a weak D call TRBD1 (5 bases). The CDR3 is 11 residues long. Trimming removed 4 bases from V and 7 bases from J, with 7 bases in between. Germline CDR1 is SGHVS and CDR2 is FQNEAQ. The CDR3 nucleotides are TGTGCCAGCAGCTCAGGGATTGGCTACACCTTC. Encoded protein: CASSSGIGYTF.

The rearrangement uses TRBV29-1 and TRBJ2-2; D may be TRBD2 (7 bases). Germline lookup yields CDR1 SQVTM and CDR2 ANQGSEA. The CDR3 is 14 amino acids. V lost 4 bases and J 6 bases, leaving 15 bases between the germline ends. CDR3 region: CSVGEGGKPGELFF. CDR3 sequence (DNA): TGCAGCGTTGGAGAGGGGGGGAAGCCCGGGGAGCTGTTTTTT.

The V and J genes are TRBV6-5 and TRBJ1-2; TRBD1 matches 7 bases. CDR1 is MNHEY, CDR2 SVGAGI, per germline. With 10 bases clipped from V and 4 bases from J, the junction kept 9 bases outside the gene matches. The CDR3 consists of 13 residues. The CDR3 nucleotides are TGTGCCACCGCGCCGACAGGGAGCTATGGCTACACCTTC. Its protein is CATAPTGSYGYTF.

This chain connects TRBV9 to TRBJ2-1; D might be TRBD1 or TRBD2, each matching 5 bases. CDR3 length: 12 amino acids. V gave up 6 bases and J gave up 10 bases, with 14 bases separating them. CDR1 is SGDLS and CDR2 is YYNGEE in the germline V gene. Here the CDR3 DNA reads TGTGCCAGCACTTCCCGGTGGGACGAGCAGTTCTTC. This encodes CASTSRWDEQFF. Full variable domain (missing parts from reference TRBV9 and TRBJ2-1): DSGVTQTPKHLITATGQRVTLRCSPRSGDLSVYWYQQSLDQGLQFLIQYYNGEERAKGNILERFSAQQFPDLHSELNLSSLELGDSALYFCASTSRWDEQFFGPGTRLTVL.

This chain links TRBV6-1 with TRBJ1-5; D remains unclear. Trimming left V 1 base short and J 0 bases short, with 7 bases between. Germline V gene data show CDR1 as MNHNS and CDR2 as SASEGT. This CDR3 has 15 amino acids. CDR3 protein: CASSEDGYSNQPQHF. For the CDR3, the DNA is TGTGCCAGCAGTGAAGACGGGTATAGCAATCAGCCCCAGCATTTT.

The chain joins TRBV27 to TRBJ2-1, with D perhaps being TRBD1 or TRBD2 (6 bases each). Deletions cut 3 bases from V and 9 bases from J, with 12 bases between. The CDR3 runs 13 residues. Germline V gene data show CDR1 as MNHEY and CDR2 as SMNVEV (reference sequence). The CDR3 DNA reads as TGTGCCAGCAGTTTGGGCAGGGGAGGTGAGCAGTTCTTC. Protein: CASSLGRGGEQFF.

This chain links TRBV6-6 with TRBJ2-1, with D uncertain. The germline V and J ends were trimmed by 2 bases and 4 bases, with 6 bases remaining between them. The CDR3 runs to 13 residues. CDR1 MNHNY and CDR2 SVGAGI come from the germline V gene (reference sequence). CDR3 DNA: TGTGCCAGCAGTTACCAGAGATACAATGAGCAGTTCTTC. Translated, it gives CASSYQRYNEQFF.

This chain connects TRBV5-4 to TRBJ2-7, with 11 bases lining up with TRBD1. CDR1 and CDR2 (germline): SGHNT, YYREEE (reference sequence). The CDR3 totals 14 residues. V dropped 4 bases and J dropped 7; count of bases not matched to a gene: 7. The CDR3 nucleotides read TGTGCCAGCAGCACCGGACAGGGGGCGCCTGAGCAGTACTTC. This translates into CASSTGQGAPEQYF.

CDR3 DNA: TGTGCCAGCCCTATAAGTCCGGGGGAATCTTCACCCCTCCACTTT. Amino acid sequence: CASPISPGESSPLHF. The chain carries TRBV2 and TRBJ1-6; tentatively, D is TRBD1 (5 bases). This CDR3 region has 15 residues. The ends were cut back, 8 bases at V and 9 bases at J, with 20 bases in the middle. The germline CDR1 and CDR2 sequences are SNHLY and FYNNEI.

This sequence joins TRBV11-2 and TRBJ2-7; 8 bases are shared with TRBD2. The CDR3 consists of 15 residues. The V gene end was trimmed by 0 bases and the J gene end by 3 bases; junction bases not matched to a gene: 4. Germline-derived CDR1 and CDR2 are SGHAT and FQNNGV. Here the CDR3 reads CASSLDPRGVYEQYF. CDR3 in DNA: TGTGCCAGCAGCTTAGATCCGCGGGGGGTCTACGAGCAGTACTTC.

The chain carries TRBV2 and TRBJ1-5, with D unresolved. CDR3 length equals 15 residues. Germline assignment: CDR1 SNHLY and CDR2 FYNNEI. Trimming removed 3 bases at V and 2 bases at J, with 11 bases between. In nucleotides, the CDR3 is TGTGCCAGCAGTGACTCCGGGAGCCGCAATCAGCCCCAGCATTTT. Translated, it gives CASSDSGSRNQPQHF.

The rearrangement joins TRBV29-1 to TRBJ2-3; 11 bases are shared with TRBD2. V lost 4 bases, J lost 4 bases, and 4 bases stayed unmatched. The CDR3 length is 14 residues. The germline V gene encodes CDR1 SQVTM and CDR2 ANQGSEA. The CDR3 spells CSVVGTSGADTQYF. Here the CDR3 DNA reads TGCAGCGTTGTAGGGACTAGCGGTGCAGATACGCAGTATTTT.

This rearrangement joins TRBV2 to TRBJ2-1, with TRBD2 identical over 10 bases. The germline gives CDR1 SNHLY, CDR2 FYNNEI. The trim removed 8 bases at V and 3 bases at J, leaving 4 bases unmatched. This CDR3 contains 14 residues. CDR3: CASEQREGYNEQFF. The CDR3 region has the DNA TGTGCCAGCGAACAGCGGGAGGGCTACAATGAGCAGTTCTTC.

The V and J genes are TRBV28 and TRBJ2-4, with D tentatively TRBD2 (6 bases). Germline loops: CDR1 MDHEN, CDR2 SYDVKM. Trimming took 1 base from V and 9 from J, leaving 16 bases between them. CDR3 length: 15 amino acids. CDR3 coding DNA: TGTGCCAGCAGTTTATCTCTAGCGCACGGGGCCATTCAGTACTTC. Its translation is CASSLSLAHGAIQYF.

This rearrangement joins TRBV5-1 to TRBJ2-7; D gene ambiguous. CDR3 length: 13 residues. Trimming shortened V by 2 bases and J by 2 bases, and 8 bases separated the two germline ends. Per the germline V gene, CDR1 is SGHRS and CDR2 is YFSETQ. CDR3 in DNA: TGCGCCAGCAGCTTAGACACAGCCTACGAGCAGTACTTC. This encodes CASSLDTAYEQYF.